The source of this T cell receptor (beta chain) is a study of T cell repertoires in cytomegalovirus infection. General observations from the study: CMV-specific HLA-C-restricted TCR beta clonotypes dominated the ex vivo response.

Each CDR3 protein is one row after TCRdb ran MiXCR on the reads. In the table there are fewer than 400,000 distinct CDR3 sequences, 15% to 20% of which are singletons. V was shortened by 7 bases and J by 2 bases, with 24 bases between the two germline ends. The CDR3 contains 18 residues. Germline values: CDR1 SGHVS, CDR2 FQNEAQ. The table lists this clonotype with many counts. Its antigen is unidentified. The sequencing sample was made of PBMCs. The TCR was taken from a human donor in good health (CMV status not recorded). Some clones in this sample may be carry-over from other donors' samples. The rearrangement joins TRBV7-8 to TRBJ2-1, with D maybe TRBD2 (7 bases). The CDR3 sequence is CASTGGSGPEGAYNEQFF. The DNA of the CDR3 is TGTGCCAGCACGGGGGGTAGCGGCCCCGAGGGGGCCTACAATGAGCAGTTCTTC.